Listed below are T cell receptor beta chains from one sample, sequenced in a study of PD-1 blockade in classical Hodgkin lymphoma. The method was immunoSEQ multiplex PCR; TCRdb's version includes in-frame clones alone and lacks a portion of them. The sample consists of some 17,000 clones, around 70% of them appearing once. Here the sequenced sample was CD4+ T cells from blood, taken before the fourth cycle of nivolumab. The source is a human donor with classical Hodgkin lymphoma. CDR3s leave out the opening cysteine and the closing phenylalanine or tryptophan. The order of the fields is V gene, clone size, J gene, CDR3 protein. Clone size is shown for a subset of rows, as once, few, many or a class of expanded clone.

TRBV4-3,NA,TRBJ1-3,ASSPQYVPGHISGNTIY
TRBV7-7,few,TRBJ2-5,ASSPQRGGLQTQY
TRBV10-3,NA,TRBJ2-1,AIDLPGSGNEQF
TRBV7-2,NA,TRBJ2-7,ASSRYGEGEQY
TRBV9,once,TRBJ2-5,ASSVSKGQETQY
TRBV19,medium-sized,TRBJ2-7,ASSIGPSGVTYEQY
TRBV7-6,NA,TRBJ2-6,ASSLDRSSGANVLT
TRBV18,NA,TRBJ2-1,ASSPQRLAGSYNEQF
TRBV10-3,few,TRBJ2-2,AISGTGPTGELF
TRBV5-6,NA,TRBJ2-7,ASSWSMSEQY
TRBV5-1,few,TRBJ1-4,ASSWTGQVGEKLF
TRBV2,NA,TRBJ2-1,ASSEAEGGMNEQF
TRBV4-2,NA,TRBJ2-2,ASEAGERTGELF
TRBV27,few,TRBJ2-6,ASSRRQGSGANVLT
TRBV6-6,few,TRBJ2-2,ASSRTGQGATGELF
TRBV10-3,NA,TRBJ2-3,AISGSGRGGTQY
TRBV5-1,NA,TRBJ2-3,ASSLAGASGVADTQY
TRBV5-1,NA,TRBJ1-1,ASREGAGNTEAF
TRBV12-5,NA,TRBJ1-4,ASGLVLGALNGEKLF
TRBV7-2,NA,TRBJ2-2,ASSFNRVMGTGELF
TRBV18,NA,TRBJ2-7,ASSLGQGNYEQY
TRBV5-1,NA,TRBJ1-3,ASSPGTTGNTIY
TRBV6-5,NA,TRBJ1-1,ASSYSSGGRGKTF
TRBV25-1,few,TRBJ1-1,ASSERFRGAF
TRBV19,NA,TRBJ2-3,ASSRGLQGGGTDTQY
TRBV7-9,NA,TRBJ1-2,ASSFRDRWPYGYT
TRBV9,NA,TRBJ2-3,ASSPTAGLDTQY
TRBV2,NA,TRBJ2-2,ASSGDRVSTGELF
TRBV6-6,NA,TRBJ2-1,ASSTTSRGSYNEQF
TRBV10-3,NA,TRBJ2-2,AISESKNTGELF
TRBV7-2,few,TRBJ1-5,ASSLGTGNQPQH
TRBV11-3,NA,TRBJ2-1,ASSLTASYNEQF
TRBV19,NA,TRBJ2-1,ASSTTGRAYPPREQF